Below are 14 T cell receptor beta chains sequenced from a single sample in a study of T cells in Graves' hyperthyroidism and ophthalmopathy. RNA transcripts served as the template for amplifying TCR beta CDR3 regions. First-round RT-PCR of the TCR CDR3 relied on the HTBI primer set. TCRdb reprocessed the multiplex PCR reads via MiXCR and lists one record per CDR3 protein. This repertoire shows roughly 300,000 distinct CDR3 sequences, under 30% found once; its top ten account for approximately 25%. The sample taken for sequencing was blood. These receptors originate from a middle-aged man with Graves' hyperthyroidism that later progressed to Graves' ophthalmopathy.

The sample holds a few counts of this clonotype. The chain employs TRBV5-1 and TRBJ1-2; TRBD1 matches at 10 bases. CDR3 size: 14 residues. CDR1 SGHRS and CDR2 YFSETQ come from the germline V gene. Trimming took 7 bases from V and 7 from J; bases not matched to a gene: 10. CDR3 in DNA: TGCGCCAGCGTGGAGGACAGGGGGAGAGGTGGCTACACCTTC. Translated, it gives CASVEDRGRGGYTF. The full variable domain, rest sourced from reference TRBV5-1 and TRBJ1-2, is KAGVTQTPRYLIKTRGQQVTLSCSPISGHRSVSWYQQTPGQGLQFLFEYFSETQRNKGNFPGRFSGRQFSNSRSEMNVSTLELGDSALYLCASVEDRGRGGYTFGSGTRLTVV.

This clonotype was counted a few times. This CDR3 is CASSSMETQYF. CDR3 sequence (DNA): TGTGCCAGCAGTTCGATGGAGACCCAGTACTTC. This chain joins TRBV12-3 or TRBV12-4 and TRBJ2-5; the D is unclear. The V gene lost 4 bases and the J gene lost 5 bases, with 5 bases spanning the gap. There are 11 residues in the CDR3.

The V call is TRBV20-1, the J call TRBJ2-7, with 10 bases lining up with TRBD2. CDR3 length: 15 amino acids. From germline, CDR1 is DFQATT and CDR2 SNEGSKA (reference sequence). The junction had 7 bases not matched to a gene; V was cut back by 5 bases and J by 0 bases. The CDR3 region is CSAWTSGTSSYEQYF. The CDR3 DNA reads as TGCAGTGCTTGGACTAGCGGTACTAGCTCCTACGAGCAGTACTTC.

This clonotype was observed many times. J is TRBJ2-2 and V is TRBV20-1; TRBD2 agrees at 10 bases. Germline values: CDR1 DFQATT, CDR2 SNEGSKA (reference sequence). Trimming took 5 bases from V and 8 from J; bases not matched to a gene: 14. This CDR3 region has 16 residues. CDR3: CSAPKTGTSVWGELFF. CDR3 coding DNA: TGCAGTGCTCCTAAAACCGGGACTAGCGTCTGGGGGGAGCTGTTTTTT.

This clonotype was recorded many times. This chain connects TRBV2 to TRBJ2-7, with TRBD1 matching 10 bases. Trimming took 1 base from V and 6 from J; bases not matched to a gene: 6. Germline V gene sequence: CDR1 SNHLY, CDR2 FYNNEI. There are 15 residues in the CDR3. The CDR3 DNA reads as TGTGCCAGCAGTGAAGGAGGGACAGGGGCTGGCGAGCAGTACTTC. Encoded protein: CASSEGGTGAGEQYF.

This clonotype showed up many times. This chain uses TRBV10-3 with TRBJ2-5; D may match TRBD1 or TRBD2 (5 bases each). The V gene's germline CDR1 is ENHRY and CDR2 SYGVKD. Trimming left V 4 bases short and J 5 bases short, with 14 bases between. The CDR3 totals 14 residues. The CDR3 sequence is CAISARDDWETQYF. The CDR3 coding sequence is TGTGCCATCAGTGCCAGGGACGATTGGGAGACCCAGTACTTC.

Only a few counts were recorded for this clonotype. The chain employs TRBV20-1 and TRBJ1-2, with D possibly matching TRBD1 (6 bases). Germline CDR1 reads DFQATT; CDR2 reads SNEGSKA (reference sequence). CDR3 length: 10 amino acids. Trimming stripped 5 bases from V and 10 bases from J, with 11 bases between. The CDR3 coding sequence is TGCAGTGCTGGGAGGGGGATCTACACCTTC. Protein sequence: CSAGRGIYTF.

This clonotype was counted ten times or more. CDR3 loop: CASSLGRVTNYGYTF. The CDR3 DNA follows: TGTGCCAGCAGCTTAGGGCGGGTGACTAACTATGGCTACACCTTC. This chain uses TRBV7-3 with TRBJ1-2; unclear D gene. Trimming stripped 2 bases from V and 0 bases from J, with 10 bases between. CDR3 size: 15 residues. In germline, CDR1 is SGHTA, CDR2 FQGTGA.

This clonotype was seen at least ten times. The chain joins TRBV2 to TRBJ2-7; 7 bases fit TRBD2. The V segment lost 10 bases and the J segment 0 bases; nucleotides outside the gene matches: 3. Germline CDR1 is SNHLY and CDR2 is FYNNEI. This CDR3 region has 12 residues. For the CDR3, the DNA is TGTGCCACCCGCGGGGGCTCCTACGAGCAGTACTTC. It encodes CATRGGSYEQYF.

The CDR3 loop is CASKDEQYF. The CDR3 DNA sequence: TGTGCCAGCAAGGACGAGCAGTACTTC. The chain links TRBV27 to TRBJ2-7; D gene ambiguous. Deletions cut 7 bases from V and 5 bases from J, with 3 bases between. From germline, CDR1 is MNHEY and CDR2 SMNVEV (reference sequence). CDR3 length equals 9 residues.

In its sample, this clonotype was seen many times. The chain is built from TRBV27 and TRBJ1-4; D unresolved. From germline, CDR1 is MNHEY and CDR2 SMNVEV (reference sequence). Trimming cost V 5 bases and J 7 bases, with 11 bases left between them. The CDR3 spans 13 residues. DNA of the CDR3: TGTGCCAGCAGTCCCCTGACTGCTGAAAAACTGTTTTTT. Translation: CASSPLTAEKLFF. Full variable domain (remainder filled in from reference TRBV27 and TRBJ1-4): EAQVTQNPRYLITVTGKKLTVTCSQNMNHEYMSWYRQDPGLGLRQIYYSMNVEVTDKGDVPEGYKVSRKEKRNFPLILESPSPNQTSLYFCASSPLTAEKLFFGSGTQLSVL.

In this sample, this clonotype turned up many times. V and J are TRBV15 and TRBJ1-2, with a weak D call TRBD1 (6 bases). Germline values: CDR1 LNHNV, CDR2 YYDKDF (reference sequence). The germline V and J ends were trimmed by 1 base and 8 bases, with 20 bases remaining between them. This CDR3 spans 16 amino acids. As DNA, the CDR3 is TGTGCCACCAGCAGAGGGACAGCCTTCGAGGGGGGCGGCTACACCTTC. It yields the protein CATSRGTAFEGGGYTF.

This clonotype was seen many times. The CDR3 DNA reads TGTGCCAGCAGTACCCCACGAAAGAACACTGAAGCTTTCTTT. This translates into CASSTPRKNTEAFF. The chain joins TRBV6-5 to TRBJ1-1; D is unresolved. This CDR3 is 14 amino acids long. Germline V gives CDR1 MNHEY, CDR2 SVGAGI. Trimming stripped 5 bases from V and 1 base from J, with 11 bases between.

The table lists this clonotype with many counts. J is TRBJ1-5 and V is TRBV27, with 8 bases aligning to TRBD1. The CDR3 runs 14 residues. Germline CDR1 MNHEY, CDR2 SMNVEV (reference sequence). V shed 8 bases and J 4 bases; nucleotides not matched to a gene: 7. The CDR3: CASAQGEGNQPQHF. The DNA for the CDR3 is TGTGCCAGCGCACAGGGGGAAGGGAATCAGCCCCAGCATTTT.